The 15 T cell receptor beta chains presented below share a single source sample, sequenced in a study of cytomegalovirus exposure and HLA in healthy donors. Primers for the PCR totalled 60 Vbeta and 13 Jbeta. Produced via immunoSEQ multiplex PCR; TCRdb's table is partial and in-frame only. Seen here are about 150,000 clones, 79% observed once, and the top ten hold roughly 6%. Input material: PBMCs. Receptors originate from a man aged 45-60 years in good health and CMV-seropositive.

In this sample, this clone turned up a few times. This rearrangement joins TRBV5-1 to TRBJ2-7; 11 bases fit TRBD2. The CDR3 loop spans 14 amino acids. The germline V gene has CDR1 SGHRS and CDR2 YFSETQ. V trimming: 4 bases; J trimming: 1 base; junction bases outside the gene matches: 1. CDR3 loop: CASSLAGGSYEQYF. The CDR3 DNA is TGCGCCAGCAGCCTAGCGGGAGGATCCTACGAGCAGTACTTC.

Worth noting for this clone: One end of the junction does not line up with germline, which may come from a read error. The chain joins TRBV7-9 to TRBJ1-1; 8 nucleotides agree with TRBD1. The CDR3 length is 14 residues. In germline, CDR1 is SEHNR, CDR2 FQNEAQ (reference sequence). CDR3 nucleotides: TGTTCCAGCAGCTTTGACAGGGGAGACACTGAAGCTTTCTTT. As protein: CSSSFDRGDTEAFF.

This clone is a singleton in its sample. The chain couples TRBV19 to TRBJ2-1; D is unresolved. The germline V gene has CDR1 LNHDA and CDR2 SQIVND (reference sequence). The CDR3 length is 16 residues. V was shortened by 0 bases and J by 9 bases, with 18 bases between the two germline ends. The CDR3 region has the DNA TGTGCCAGTAGTATAGATATGAGTGCCTCTTCAGGTGAGCAGTTCTTC. Encoded protein: CASSIDMSASSGEQFF.

J is TRBJ1-4 and V is TRBV4-1; no clear D. CDR1 and CDR2 from the germline V gene are MGHRA and YSYEKL. This CDR3 region has 13 residues. V lost 6 bases and J 4 bases, leaving 9 bases between the germline ends. Here the CDR3 DNA reads TGCGCCAGCAGTCATACTATTAATGAAAAACTGTTTTTT. Protein: CASSHTINEKLFF.

The chain is built from TRBV30 and TRBJ2-7; D unclear. The CDR3 sequence is 15 residues long. Germline CDR1 reads GTSNPN; CDR2 reads SVGIG (reference sequence). V was clipped by 2 bases and J by 1 base, with 15 bases between them. CDR3 DNA: TGTGCCTGGAGTTCTGGCCAGGATAATTCCTACGAGCAGTACTTC. Its protein is CAWSSGQDNSYEQYF.

V gene TRBV4-1 combines with J gene TRBJ1-3; 12 positions match TRBD1. J lost 0 bases, V lost 3 bases, and 15 bases had no gene match. This CDR3 has 21 residues. Germline V gene lookup returns CDR1 MGHRA and CDR2 YSYEKL. This CDR3 is CASSQMGPGQGAYRSGNTIYF. The CDR3 region has the DNA TGCGCCAGCAGCCAGATGGGACCGGGACAGGGGGCATACCGCTCTGGAAACACCATATATTTT.

In this sample, this clone turned up a few times. V is TRBV6-1 and J is TRBJ2-7; the D gene is possibly TRBD2 (5 bases). In germline, CDR1 is MNHNS, CDR2 SASEGT. Between the trimmed V and J ends, which lost 4 bases and 4 bases, there was a span of 11 bases. The CDR3 runs to 13 residues. CDR3 in DNA: TGTGCCAGCAGTGCTGGCAGGACTTACGAGCAGTACTTC. Its translation: CASSAGRTYEQYF.

This chain connects TRBV5-1 to TRBJ2-1; possibly TRBD1 for D (5 bases). The CDR3 spans 14 residues. V gave up 0 bases and J gave up 10 bases, with 14 bases separating them. Germline CDR1 SGHRS, CDR2 YFSETQ. The CDR3 is CASSLGLLGPEQFF. The CDR3 DNA sequence: TGCGCCAGCAGCTTGGGGCTTCTGGGGCCCGAGCAGTTCTTC.

The chain couples TRBV27 to TRBJ1-2, with 8 nucleotides matching TRBD1. V lost 8 bases and J lost 5; bases outside the gene matches: 7. Germline CDR1 is MNHEY and CDR2 is SMNVEV (reference sequence). This CDR3 contains 13 residues. The CDR3 coding sequence is TGTGCCAGCGGACCGCGACAGGGGTATGGCTACACCTTC. This codes for CASGPRQGYGYTF.

This clone came up a few times. The chain combines TRBV28 with TRBJ1-5; the D is unclear. The germline gives CDR1 MDHEN, CDR2 SYDVKM. The CDR3 contains 15 residues. Trimming cost V 5 bases and J 3 bases, with 14 bases left between them. The CDR3 protein is CASSPLEGSNQPQHF. For the CDR3, the DNA is TGTGCCAGCAGTCCCCTAGAGGGCTCCAATCAGCCCCAGCATTTT.

This chain links TRBV28 with TRBJ2-7, with D tentatively TRBD1 (6 bases). The germline gives CDR1 MDHEN, CDR2 SYDVKM. This CDR3 region has 11 residues. Deletions cut 8 bases from V and 4 bases from J, with 9 bases between. The CDR3 nucleotides read TGTGCCAGCCAGGGGAGTTACGAGCAGTACTTC. It is translated as CASQGSYEQYF. Drawing the rest from reference TRBV28 and TRBJ2-7, the complete variable domain is DVKVTQSSRYLVKRTGEKVFLECVQDMDHENMFWYRQDPGLGLRLIYFSYDVKMKEKGDIPEGYSVSREKKERFSLILESASTNQTSMYLCASQGSYEQYFGPGTRLTVT.

V is TRBV5-6 and J is TRBJ1-5; a possible D gene is TRBD1 (6 bases). Between the trimmed V and J ends, which lost 2 bases and 3 bases, there was a span of 15 bases. Germline CDR1 and CDR2: SGHDT and YYEEEE. This CDR3 has 16 residues. CDR3 sequence reads: CASSFGKGHYNQPQHF. In DNA form, the CDR3 reads TGTGCCAGCAGCTTCGGGAAGGGACACTACAATCAGCCCCAGCATTTT.

The rearrangement uses TRBV5-1 and TRBJ2-1, with D possibly TRBD1 on 5 matching bases. Germline V gene sequence: CDR1 SGHRS, CDR2 YFSETQ. This CDR3 is built from 15 residues. V was cut by 2 bases and J by 4 bases, with 13 bases left in between. This chain's CDR3 is CASSFQDGQYNEQFF. The CDR3 coding sequence is TGCGCCAGCAGCTTTCAGGACGGACAATACAATGAGCAGTTCTTC.

The chain recombines TRBV10-2 with TRBJ1-2, with 11 nucleotides matching TRBD1. V shed 7 bases, J shed 5 bases, and the junction held 9 bases outside the gene matches. Germline lookup yields CDR1 WSHSY and CDR2 SAAADI. The CDR3 covers 15 residues. DNA of the CDR3: TGCGCCAGCAAACGGGGACAGGGGGTTGGGTATGGCTACACCTTC. This codes for CASKRGQGVGYGYTF.

The CDR3 DNA sequence: TGTGCCTGGAGTGAAGCGGGAAGATACAATGAGCAGTTCTTC. Encoded protein: CAWSEAGRYNEQFF. The chain recombines TRBV30 with TRBJ2-1; the match to TRBD2 covers 7 bases. Germline V gene data show CDR1 as GTSNPN and CDR2 as SVGIG (reference sequence). The CDR3 sequence is 14 residues long. V shed 1 base, J shed 4 bases, and the junction held 4 bases outside the gene matches.